The 28 T cell receptor beta chains in this list originate from one sample, sequenced in a study of identical twins. TCRdb re-called the 5' RACE reads with MiXCR, one entry per CDR3 protein. The sample shows fewer than 500,000 distinct CDR3 sequences, approximately 14% of them seen only once. These data were likewise used in another study, on yellow fever vaccine responses in identical twins.

The sample was CD4+ T cells sorted from blood. These receptors all stem from a woman between 18 and 29 years old in good health.

V usage is TRBV7-6 and J usage is TRBJ2-5; no firm D call. CDR3 length equals 16 residues. Germline CDR1 is SGHVS and CDR2 is FNYEAQ. V lost 2 bases to trimming and J lost 2 bases, with 15 bases between them. The CDR3 bases are TGTGCCAGCAGCTTAAAGGACCTGTCGGATCAAGAGACCCAGTACTTC. Protein product: CASSLKDLSDQETQYF.

This clonotype was counted at least ten times. The chain carries TRBV12-3 or TRBV12-4 and TRBJ2-3; TRBD2 might be the D (5 bases). Between the trimmed V and J ends, which lost 6 bases and 2 bases, there was a span of 15 bases. The CDR3 extends over 15 amino acids. As DNA, the CDR3 is TGTGCCAGCAGCCCGAGCGGCCGATCCACAGATACGCAGTATTTT. It encodes CASSPSGRSTDTQYF.

This clonotype was seen a handful of times. The chain is built from TRBV29-1 and TRBJ1-1, with 10 bases aligning to TRBD1. V lost 6 bases, J lost 3 bases, and 4 bases stayed unmatched. In germline, CDR1 is SQVTM, CDR2 ANQGSEA. This CDR3 is 13 amino acids long. The CDR3 reads CSVGTGAYTEAFF. CDR3 DNA: TGCAGCGTGGGGACAGGGGCGTACACTGAAGCTTTCTTT.

The J gene is TRBJ1-2, the V gene TRBV12-5, with D unresolved. CDR1 is LGHNT and CDR2 is FRNRAP in the germline V gene. Trimming removed 6 bases at V and 8 bases at J, with 19 bases between. This CDR3 has 14 residues. CDR3 protein: CASGTGLSLGGYTF. The CDR3 bases are TGTGCTAGTGGCACCGGTTTGTCCCTCGGAGGCTACACCTTC.

This clonotype was observed a few times. This chain connects TRBV28 to TRBJ2-6; unclear D gene. Germline CDR1 MDHEN, CDR2 SYDVKM. The CDR3 is made up of 15 amino acids. With 3 bases removed from V and 4 bases from J, the gap between germline ends came to 10 bases. The CDR3 sequence: CASSFTSFGANVLTF. Written as DNA, the CDR3 is TGTGCCAGCAGTTTTACCAGTTTCGGGGCCAACGTCCTGACTTTC.

V gene TRBV11-2 combines with J gene TRBJ2-1, with D unresolved. Germline CDR1 reads SGHAT; CDR2 reads FQNNGV. The CDR3 has 16 residues. Trimming cost V 3 bases and J 0 bases, with 12 bases left between them. CDR3 loop: CASSFGPQSSYNEQFF. The CDR3 DNA reads as TGTGCCAGCAGCTTCGGACCCCAAAGCTCCTACAATGAGCAGTTCTTC. The full variable domain, in which reference TRBV11-2 and TRBJ2-1 provide the parts outside the CDR3, is EAGVAQSPRYKIIEKRQSVAFWCNPISGHATLYWYQQILGQGPKLLIQFQNNGVVDDSQLPKDRFSAERLKGVDSTLKIQPAKLEDSAVYLCASSFGPQSSYNEQFFGPGTRLTVL.

In this sample, this clonotype turned up a few times. The chain links TRBV20-1 to TRBJ2-7, with unresolved D. Germline V gives CDR1 DFQATT, CDR2 SNEGSKA (reference sequence). V was shortened by 1 base and J by 7 bases, with 17 bases between the two germline ends. This CDR3 spans 14 amino acids. CDR3: CSARAGIRRNEQYF. The CDR3 DNA follows: TGCAGTGCTAGAGCCGGAATTCGACGAAATGAGCAGTACTTC.

This chain connects TRBV11-2 to TRBJ2-7; 12 bases line up with TRBD2. Trimming took 5 bases from V and 5 from J; bases not matched to a gene: 1. CDR1 and CDR2 from the germline V gene are SGHAT and FQNNGV. This CDR3 has 13 residues. This CDR3 reads CASSLAGGNEQYF. The CDR3 nucleotides read TGTGCCAGCAGCCTAGCGGGGGGGAACGAGCAGTACTTC.

This clonotype has a handful of counts. V and J are TRBV29-1 and TRBJ2-7; D is perhaps TRBD1 (6 bases). Germline CDR1 reads SQVTM; CDR2 reads ANQGSEA. The V end lost 7 bases, the J end lost 2 bases, and 12 bases lay between the germline ends. The CDR3 sequence is 12 residues long. The CDR3 protein is CSAQDRAYEQYF. The CDR3 DNA is TGCAGCGCTCAGGACAGAGCCTACGAGCAGTACTTC.

The chain uses TRBV19 and TRBJ2-7; tentative D call: TRBD2 (6 bases). The length of the CDR3 is 16 residues. CDR1 and CDR2 (germline): LNHDA, SQIVND (reference sequence). Trimming stripped 0 bases from V and 3 bases from J, with 15 bases between. The CDR3 is CASSIEGGFNIYEQYF. In DNA form, the CDR3 reads TGTGCCAGTAGTATAGAAGGAGGGTTTAACATCTACGAGCAGTACTTC.

This clonotype was observed a few times. The J gene is TRBJ2-6, the V gene TRBV5-1; D possibly corresponds to TRBD2 (5 bases). Germline loops: CDR1 SGHRS, CDR2 YFSETQ. This CDR3 is built from 15 residues. Between the trimmed V and J ends, which lost 1 base and 5 bases, there was a span of 10 bases. The CDR3 nucleotides are TGCGCCAGCAGCTTGTCCCGGGGATGGGCCAACGTCCTGACTTTC. It is translated as CASSLSRGWANVLTF.

This clonotype came up a few times. The V call is TRBV30, the J call TRBJ1-1; 8 bases fit TRBD1. Germline V gene lookup returns CDR1 GTSNPN and CDR2 SVGIG (reference sequence). This CDR3 has 14 residues. The junction had 4 bases not matched to a gene; V was cut back by 0 bases and J by 4 bases. The CDR3 spells CAWSVQGARTEAFF. The CDR3 DNA reads TGTGCCTGGAGTGTTCAGGGGGCTCGCACTGAAGCTTTCTTT.

With respect to this clonotype: This may be a read error: a much more frequent sequence differs by one nucleotide. This sequence joins TRBV7-8 and TRBJ2-5; no definite D call. This CDR3 region has 12 residues. V lost 3 bases and J 7 bases, leaving 9 bases between the germline ends. The germline CDR1 and CDR2 sequences are SGHVS and FQNEAQ. CDR3 bases: TGTGCCAGCAGCTTCGACGTTCGGACCCAGTACTTC. Protein product: CASSFDVRTQYF.

This clonotype turned up a few times. The chain links TRBV6-2 or TRBV6-3 to TRBJ2-7, with 7 positions matching TRBD2. J was trimmed by 6 bases and V by 2 bases; bases with no gene match: 4. Germline V gene lookup returns CDR1 MNHEY and CDR2 SVGEGT. The CDR3 sequence is 13 residues long. CDR3 region: CASSYAGELEQYF. CDR3 coding DNA: TGTGCCAGCAGTTACGCGGGAGAGCTCGAGCAGTACTTC.

This clonotype was seen a handful of times. The chain has TRBV20-1 and TRBJ1-2; TRBD1 might be the D (6 bases). Germline assignment: CDR1 DFQATT and CDR2 SNEGSKA (reference sequence). Trimming shortened V by 0 bases and J by 3 bases, and 11 bases separated the two germline ends. The CDR3 contains 14 residues. This CDR3 reads CSARETGSDYGYTF. DNA for the CDR3: TGCAGTGCTAGAGAGACAGGTTCCGACTATGGCTACACCTTC.

The CDR3 loop reads CASSLLAGGNEQFF. The CDR3 DNA reads as TGTGCCAGCAGCCTACTAGCGGGAGGCAATGAGCAGTTCTTC. The V gene is TRBV7-2, the J gene TRBJ2-1, with 12 bases matching TRBD2. Germline-derived CDR1 and CDR2 are SGHTA and FQGNSA. The ends lost 5 bases at V and 6 bases at J; junction bases unmatched: 2. This CDR3 comprises 14 residues.

This clonotype was seen repeatedly, ten times or more. The chain has TRBV7-8 and TRBJ2-2, with 8 positions matching TRBD1. CDR1 and CDR2 from the germline V gene are SGHVS and FQNEAQ. V lost 4 bases, J lost 5 bases, and 3 bases stayed unmatched. The CDR3 has 14 amino acids. The DNA for the CDR3 is TGTGCCAGCAGCTCCGGACAGGGAACCGGGGAGCTGTTTTTT. Translating gives CASSSGQGTGELFF.

The rearrangement joins TRBV28 to TRBJ1-5; tentative D call: TRBD1 (6 bases). The CDR3 consists of 14 residues. Germline CDR1 is MDHEN and CDR2 is SYDVKM. Between the trimmed V and J ends, which lost 6 bases and 6 bases, there was a span of 15 bases. The CDR3 DNA follows: TGTGCCAGCAGCAAGGGCGGGGGGCCTCAGCCCCAGCATTTT. This codes for CASSKGGGPQPQHF.

This clonotype was recorded a few times. The V and J genes are TRBV12-3 or TRBV12-4 and TRBJ2-5; maybe TRBD2 (6 bases). V dropped 6 bases and J dropped 6 bases, with 20 bases sitting between them. This CDR3 has 15 residues. Here the CDR3 reads CASRVSGEGLKTQYF. CDR3 DNA sequence: TGTGCCAGCAGGGTTAGCGGCGAGGGTTTAAAGACCCAGTACTTC.

V is TRBV20-1 and J is TRBJ2-1; 8 positions match TRBD1. The CDR3 spans 15 residues. After removal of 5 bases from V and 1 base from J, the junction contained 7 bases not matched to a gene. CDR1 is DFQATT, CDR2 SNEGSKA, per germline (reference sequence). The CDR3 DNA reads TGCAGTGCTGGATGGACAGGGACGTCCTACAATGAGCAGTTCTTC. Amino acid sequence: CSAGWTGTSYNEQFF.

The chain employs TRBV5-1 and TRBJ1-1, with TRBD1 matching 8 bases. The CDR3 covers 15 residues. V gave up 5 bases and J gave up 4 bases; unmatched junction bases: 10. Germline lookup yields CDR1 SGHRS and CDR2 YFSETQ. The CDR3 nucleotides are TGCGCCAGCAGAACCGACAGGGGTTCGGGCACTGAAGCTTTCTTT. Translating it yields CASRTDRGSGTEAFF.

This chain joins TRBV7-2 and TRBJ2-3; D unresolved. Trimming stripped 1 base from V and 0 bases from J, with 5 bases between. This CDR3 region has 14 residues. Germline assignment: CDR1 SGHTA and CDR2 FQGNSA. The CDR3 nucleotides are TGTGCCAGCAGCTTAGGGATGAGCACAGATACGCAGTATTTT. This translates into CASSLGMSTDTQYF.

The chain joins TRBV10-2 to TRBJ2-3, with 8 bases fitting TRBD1. CDR1 and CDR2 (germline): WSHSY, SAAADI. V shed 9 bases and J 1 base; nucleotides not matched to a gene: 9. There are 15 residues in the CDR3. CDR3 nucleotides: TGCGCCAGGCCACAGGGGGGACCTCGCACAGATACGCAGTATTTT. It codes for CARPQGGPRTDTQYF.

This clonotype was counted between two and nine times. The gene calls are TRBV12-5 and TRBJ2-1, with 14 bases that match TRBD2. CDR1 is LGHNT, CDR2 FRNRAP, per germline. The V segment lost 6 bases and the J segment 10 bases; nucleotides outside the gene matches: 8. The CDR3 loop spans 15 amino acids. CDR3 loop: CASGLGLAGAGEQFF. The CDR3 nucleotides are TGTGCTAGTGGACTGGGACTAGCGGGAGCCGGCGAGCAGTTCTTC.

V is TRBV12-3 or TRBV12-4 and J is TRBJ2-2; TRBD1 is a possible D gene (5 bases). V lost 5 bases and J lost 4, with 14 bases in between. The CDR3 contains 15 residues. CDR3 coding DNA: TGTGCCAGCAGTGTACGCAGGGTCCCCACCGGGGAGCTGTTTTTT. The encoded protein is CASSVRRVPTGELFF.

The chain couples TRBV29-1 to TRBJ2-3; 9 bases match TRBD2. Germline CDR1 is SQVTM and CDR2 is ANQGSEA. The CDR3 has 19 residues. V trimming: 6 bases; J trimming: 2 bases; junction bases outside the gene matches: 21. CDR3 bases: TGCAGCGTCCCCCAGAGGGGGGTAGCGGGAGTCGAGTCCACAGATACGCAGTATTTT. This sequence encodes CSVPQRGVAGVESTDTQYF.

The chain combines TRBV18 with TRBJ2-3, with 7 bases identical to TRBD1. V was clipped by 1 base and J by 5 bases; unmatched bases: 3. The CDR3 sequence is 14 residues long. CDR1 and CDR2 from the germline V gene are KGHSH and LQKENI. The CDR3 sequence: CASSPQSGGDTQYF. For the CDR3, the DNA is TGTGCCAGCTCACCACAGTCAGGGGGAGATACGCAGTATTTT.

This clonotype was observed a few times. The chain uses TRBV6-5 and TRBJ1-1, with D possibly TRBD1 on 5 matching bases. Germline V gene data show CDR1 as MNHEY and CDR2 as SVGAGI. Trimming stripped 6 bases from V and 1 base from J, with 24 bases between. The CDR3 contains 18 residues. In DNA, the CDR3 is TGTGCCAGCAGCTATGTCCCCGCAGGGTATCTAGGGAACACTGAAGCTTTCTTT. As protein: CASSYVPAGYLGNTEAFF.